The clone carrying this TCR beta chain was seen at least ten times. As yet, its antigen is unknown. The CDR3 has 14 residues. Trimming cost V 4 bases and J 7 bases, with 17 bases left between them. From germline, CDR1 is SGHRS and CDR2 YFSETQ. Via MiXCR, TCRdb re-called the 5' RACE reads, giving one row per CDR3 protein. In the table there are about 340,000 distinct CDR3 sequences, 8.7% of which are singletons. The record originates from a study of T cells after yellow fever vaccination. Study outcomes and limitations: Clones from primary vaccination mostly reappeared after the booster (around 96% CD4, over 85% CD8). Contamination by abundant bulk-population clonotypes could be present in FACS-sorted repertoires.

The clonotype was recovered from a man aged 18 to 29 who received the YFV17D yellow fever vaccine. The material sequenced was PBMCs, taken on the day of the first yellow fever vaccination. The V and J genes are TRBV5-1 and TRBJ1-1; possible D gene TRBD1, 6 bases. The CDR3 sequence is CASSRQQGWGEAFF. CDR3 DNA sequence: TGCGCCAGCAGCCGACAGCAGGGGTGGGGTGAAGCTTTCTTT. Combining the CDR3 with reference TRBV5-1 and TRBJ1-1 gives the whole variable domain KAGVTQTPRYLIKTRGQQVTLSCSPISGHRSVSWYQQTPGQGLQFLFEYFSETQRNKGNFPGRFSGRQFSNSRSEMNVSTLELGDSALYLCASSRQQGWGEAFFGQGTRLTVV.